These 9 T cell receptor beta chains share one sample of origin, sequenced in a study of blood T cells in healthy people across ages. Primed by a sample-barcoded 5' primer and a J-beta primer mix, a second PCR proceeded for 7 to 11 cycles. TCRdb re-analysed the 5' RACE reads in MiXCR, keeping a single row per CDR3 protein. This repertoire shows over 1,500,000 distinct CDR3 sequences, roughly 43% found once; its top ten account for roughly 23%. The source material was blood. These receptor sequences come from a human donor in good health.

The chain carries TRBV9 and TRBJ1-6; 9 nucleotides agree with TRBD1. Germline-derived CDR1 and CDR2 are SGDLS and YYNGEE. The CDR3 runs 15 residues. V trimming: 0 bases; J trimming: 11 bases; junction bases outside the gene matches: 6. The CDR3 sequence is CASSVGDREAAPLHF. CDR3 sequence (DNA): TGTGCCAGCAGCGTAGGGGACAGGGAAGCGGCACCCCTCCACTTT.

V is TRBV14 and J is TRBJ1-2; no clear D. Trimming removed 4 bases at V and 3 bases at J, with 9 bases between. The CDR3 covers 13 residues. Germline loops: CDR1 SGHDN, CDR2 FVKESK. CDR3 loop: CASSPGIDYGYTF. CDR3 in DNA: TGTGCCAGCAGCCCCGGCATCGACTATGGCTACACCTTC.

J is TRBJ1-1 and V is TRBV6-6, with D uncertain. CDR3 length: 14 residues. Germline V gene sequence: CDR1 MNHNY, CDR2 SVGAGI (reference sequence). V was pared by 4 bases and J by 1 base, with 10 bases between. The CDR3 coding sequence is TGTGCCAGCAGTTCCGAGACACGGAACACTGAAGCTTTCTTT. It yields the protein CASSSETRNTEAFF.

In this sample, this clonotype turned up a few times. The genes are TRBV5-5 and TRBJ1-1, with 7 bases matching TRBD1. In germline, CDR1 is SGHKS, CDR2 YYEKEE (reference sequence). The length of the CDR3 is 15 residues. The V gene end was trimmed by 2 bases and the J gene end by 0 bases; junction bases not matched to a gene: 4. The DNA of the CDR3 is TGTGCCAGCAGCTTTGGCAGGGGGATGAACACTGAAGCTTTCTTT. Amino acid sequence: CASSFGRGMNTEAFF.

The CDR3 coding sequence is TGCGCCAGCAGCCAAGATCGGGGCAGTAATTCACCCCTCCACTTT. Protein sequence: CASSQDRGSNSPLHF. This sequence joins TRBV4-3 and TRBJ1-6, with D perhaps matching TRBD1 (5 bases). Trimming cost V 0 bases and J 6 bases, with 9 bases left between them. CDR3 length: 15 amino acids. Germline-derived CDR1 and CDR2 are LGHNA and YSLEER.

The chain links TRBV4-1 to TRBJ2-1; 8 bases fit TRBD2. The CDR3 is 16 residues long. V dropped 0 bases and J dropped 4; count of bases not matched to a gene: 5. CDR1 is MGHRA and CDR2 is YSYEKL in the germline V gene. The CDR3 region is CASSQESSGVYNEQFF. The CDR3 DNA follows: TGCGCCAGCAGCCAAGAAAGTAGCGGGGTTTACAATGAGCAGTTCTTC.

This rearrangement joins TRBV11-2 to TRBJ2-1; weak D call: TRBD1 (6 bases). The CDR3 has 17 residues. In germline, CDR1 is SGHAT, CDR2 FQNNGV. The ends were cut back, 5 bases at V and 6 bases at J, with 23 bases in the middle. CDR3 protein: CASSPIRGRTEPNEQFF. The CDR3 bases are TGTGCCAGCAGCCCCATAAGAGGGCGGACAGAGCCCAATGAGCAGTTCTTC.

This clonotype appeared a few times. This rearrangement joins TRBV7-9 to TRBJ1-3; D uncertain. The V gene's germline CDR1 is SEHNR and CDR2 FQNEAQ (reference sequence). The ends were cut back, 7 bases at V and 3 bases at J, with 10 bases in the middle. The CDR3 consists of 13 residues. CDR3 loop: CASTGQYGNTIYF. In DNA, the CDR3 is TGTGCCAGCACCGGCCAGTATGGAAACACCATATATTTT.

The chain uses TRBV7-3 and TRBJ2-7; tentatively, D is TRBD1 (6 bases). V dropped 4 bases and J dropped 7 bases, with 20 bases sitting between them. Germline-derived CDR1 and CDR2 are SGHTA and FQGTGA. This CDR3 spans 15 amino acids. The chain's CDR3 is CASSSPLLQGKEQYF. The DNA for the CDR3 is TGTGCCAGCAGCTCACCCCTATTACAGGGAAAGGAGCAGTACTTC.